This T cell receptor (beta chain) was sequenced in a study of long-term antiretroviral therapy in people with HIV. V lost 7 bases and J lost 2, with 13 bases in between. Germline loops: CDR1 GTSNPN, CDR2 SVGIG (reference sequence). CDR3 length equals 13 residues. Running of the v3.0 immunoSEQ assay took place at survey level. Libraries were prepared by immunoSEQ multiplex PCR; TCRdb keeps only in-frame clonotypes and omits some of them. Of tens of thousands of clones detected, around three quarters appear once; the ten largest clones hold 6% to 8%. Study findings and constraints: Blood in the study was drawn between the mid-2000s and the late 2010s, possibly under older ART regimens, which may be less effective than current ones. Across all time points, the repertoire was dominated by clones that expanded before ART.

Note on this clone: Antigen specificity is unknown.

This clonotype was sampled from a man in his forties with HIV. The sequencing here drew on unsorted PBMCs, taken 0.3 years after starting antiretroviral therapy. V gene TRBV30 combines with J gene TRBJ2-3; D possibly corresponds to TRBD1 (6 bases). Here the CDR3 DNA reads TGTGCCTACAGACAGGAGACCACAGATACGCAGTATTTT. The encoded protein is CAYRQETTDTQYF.